The sequence of this TCR beta chain was determined in a study of shared clonotypes between healthy human individuals (dated by TCRdb to 2019 to 2021). Study-level background: Three men and a couple of women, aged 18 to 49 years, made up the cohort. Per donor, three plates each were used for CD4 naive and CD4 memory, two for CD8 naive, and one for CD8 memory. Blood TCR repertoires of a handful of healthy adults were deeply sequenced to estimate repertoire size and the extent of clonotype sharing between individuals. To increase sequencing depth and limit assay-specific biases, different laboratories used diverse techniques to prepare libraries and sequence TCR repertoires. Between about 0.94 and 8.9 billion PBMCs per donor were obtained by leukapheresis.

The CDR3 runs 18 amino acids, cysteine and phenylalanine included. The sequence is cut down to CDR3 DNA, 54 bases in frame from base 1. As encoded in the germline V gene, CDR1 is SGHDT while CDR2 is YYEEEE. Trimming removed 4 bases from V and 7 bases from J; the gene matches leave 17 bases unexplained. The study at large found these results: Approximately 5% of naive CD4, roughly 3.5% of naive CD8, roughly 2.4% of memory CD4, and 0.35% to 0.4% of memory CD8 clonotypes were shared across several donors. Even with the large sequencing depth, rarefaction of the sorted-subset datasets indicated that sequencing was incomplete. Estimated clonotype richness was generally larger for naive than for memory subsets. Only blood was sampled, and tissue TCR repertoires likely differ from those in blood. The small number of donors limited the genetic and exposure-history diversity represented. Higher generation probabilities were observed for clonotypes shared by all four sorted-subset donors than for non-shared clonotypes. Pairwise subsampling led to the expectation that sequencing depth would affect the degree of clonotype sharing among donors.

As concerns this clone: Its antigen target is currently unknown. Base-call qualities are not available, and no considerably larger clone is one nucleotide away.

Using the deep immunoSEQ assay, multiplex PCR amplified TCR CDR3 regions from genomic DNA. Extracted genomic DNA from each cell subset was distributed evenly across all wells of several immunoSEQ 96-well plates, and each plate was treated as a replicate. For sorted subsets, around 200 ng genomic DNA, equal to about 30,000 T cell genomes, was loaded into each replicate PCR. Purified libraries were quantified with a Qubit 3.0 fluorometer, sized on a Bioanalyzer 2100, and re-quantified with the KAPA Library Quantification kit. Each immunoSEQ 96-well plate was sequenced on its own single-read 150-cycle Illumina NextSeq 550 flow cell. Per the original workflow: The immunoSEQ output contained only junctional sequences without quality scores, so filtering could not match that applied to full-length reads. To assign V/J genes and CDR3, sequences were annotated against IMGT germline references using PyIR, a Python wrapper for IgBLAST v1.9. Any read was removed if the V/J assignment was weak (E-value above 1e-6), the CDR3 was missing, or the read contained stop codons, out-of-frame junctions, or ambiguous translated residues. V3J clonotypes were defined by identical inferred V gene, J gene, and CDR3 amino acid sequence. Percentage overlap between repertoires was computed as shared unique clonotypes divided by the size of the smaller repertoire. Three approaches were used to assess repertoire richness: RTK rarefaction, the Chao1 estimator, and Recon v2.1 estimates of unobserved clonotypes. Generation probabilities were computed with OLGA for all TCRbeta clonotypes obtained by the gDNA method from a few donors. TCRdb stores this immuneACCESS table with in-frame sequences only. Part of the clones is absent; in the studies checked, under half of the shortfall reflects unresolved V genes, and no reason is known for the rest. V, J and clone size were drawn from that table, and D and trimming were deduced from the DNA. The sample table holds around 2,000,000 clones, of which roughly 94% were seen once. The ten most abundant clones make up 1.2% of the sample.

CD8 naive samples consisted of CD45RO-negative cells that were positively selected for CCR7, yielding a CD45RA+CCR7+ population without TemRA cells. Donors were healthy HIV-negative adults with no recently reported acute infections or vaccinations. Every donor was a Caucasian adult living in Nashville, Tennessee, USA. Blood was obtained by leukapheresis, after which PBMCs were separated by Ficoll-Histopaque density gradient centrifugation and cryopreserved in liquid nitrogen vapor phase. Purity and quantity of every magnetically sorted T cell population were checked by analytical flow cytometry. Genomic DNA was isolated from each sorted fraction and quantified by UV absorbance on a Nanodrop 2000c.

Sequenced sample: naive CD8+ T cells sorted from blood. The label giving this sample's cell subset or site can be read as: CD45RA+CCR7+. The sequence links TRBV5-6 to TRBJ1-6; 7 central nucleotides agree with TRBD1. The sequence came from a man between 18 and 29 years old in good health. This receptor carries the CDR3 CASSPPNRQGPLNSPLHF. DNA sequence: TGTGCCAGCAGCCCCCCCAATCGACAGGGCCCACTCAATTCACCCCTCCACTTT.